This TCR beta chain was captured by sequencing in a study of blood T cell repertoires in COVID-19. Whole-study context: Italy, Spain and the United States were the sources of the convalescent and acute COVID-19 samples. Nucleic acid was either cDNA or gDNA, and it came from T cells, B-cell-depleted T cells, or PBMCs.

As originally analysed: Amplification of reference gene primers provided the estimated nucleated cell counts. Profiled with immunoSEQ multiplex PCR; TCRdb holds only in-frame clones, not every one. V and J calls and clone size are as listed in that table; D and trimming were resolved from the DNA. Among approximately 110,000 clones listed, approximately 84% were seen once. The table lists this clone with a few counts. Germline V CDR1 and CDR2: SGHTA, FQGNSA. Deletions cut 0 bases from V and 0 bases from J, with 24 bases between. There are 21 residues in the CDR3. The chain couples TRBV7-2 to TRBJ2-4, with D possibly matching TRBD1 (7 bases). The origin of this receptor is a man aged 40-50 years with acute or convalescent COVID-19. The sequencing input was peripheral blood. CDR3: CASSLALSRQGGALAKNIQYF. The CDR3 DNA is TGTGCCAGCAGCTTAGCGCTATCTAGACAGGGAGGAGCTCTAGCCAAAAACATTCAGTACTTC.